The 20 T cell receptor beta chains listed next were all sequenced from one sample in a study of T cells in Graves' hyperthyroidism and ophthalmopathy (dated 2019 in TCRdb). The method behind the library was multiplex PCR. The sequencer was an Illumina HiSeq 2000. The TCR beta CDR3 regions were amplified from the RNA transcripts. The first round of RT-PCR for the TCR CDR3 was performed with the HTBI primer set and the Qiagen OneStep RT-PCR kit. Starting from the raw public reads, TCRdb applied fastp trimming at Q25, assembled clones with MiXCR and retained in-frame beta chains. Rows with one shared CDR3 protein collapse into an entry with the most common genes and DNA. Across this sample there are 350,000 or so distinct CDR3 sequences, with around 20% seen only once. The top ten constitute 50% to 65% of the sample. The material sequenced was blood. These receptor sequences come from a woman aged 50 to 60 with Graves' hyperthyroidism.

This clonotype was seen just once. The chain couples TRBV20-1 to TRBJ2-7; 11 bases agree with TRBD1. CDR3 length: 13 residues. V lost 6 bases to trimming and J lost 7 bases; unmatched junction nucleotides: 8. Germline V gives CDR1 DFQATT, CDR2 SNEGSKA (reference sequence). Written as DNA, the CDR3 is TGCAGTGCGGGAGGACAGGGGGCAGGGGAGCAGTACTTC. It yields the protein CSAGGQGAGEQYF.

The chain is built from TRBV6-1 and TRBJ1-5; no firm D call. Looked up from germline, CDR1 is MNHNS and CDR2 is SASEGT. V lost 6 bases to trimming and J lost 6 bases, with 9 bases between them. The CDR3 runs 12 residues. CDR3 loop: CASRSSGQPQHF. The CDR3 bases are TGTGCCAGCAGGTCTTCGGGTCAGCCCCAGCATTTT.

About this clonotype: Just one base apart from a much larger clone, this may be a read error. This chain uses TRBV20-1 with TRBJ1-1; D unresolved. V was clipped by 5 bases and J by 7 bases, with 14 bases between them. CDR1 DFQATT and CDR2 SNEGSKA come from the germline V gene (reference sequence). The CDR3 loop spans 12 amino acids. CDR3 nucleotides: TGCAGTGCTGACGGGGTGGGGATTGAAGCTTTCTTT. It codes for CSADGVGIEAFF.

There are many counts of this clonotype. This rearrangement joins TRBV5-1 to TRBJ1-6, with unresolved D. Germline V lookup: CDR1 SGHRS, CDR2 YFSETQ. The CDR3 has 13 residues. The germline V and J ends were trimmed by 3 bases and 8 bases, with 9 bases remaining between them. CDR3 bases: TGCGCCAGCAGCTCCGGGAGAGATTCACCCCTCCACTTT. Protein sequence: CASSSGRDSPLHF.

This clonotype showed up just a few times. The CDR3 loop is CASSIGSSLGEQFF. The CDR3 DNA sequence: TGTGCCAGTAGTATAGGTTCCAGCTTGGGGGAGCAGTTCTTC. V and J are TRBV19 and TRBJ2-1; D unresolved. Germline CDR1 and CDR2: LNHDA and SQIVND (reference sequence). This CDR3 contains 14 residues. Deletions cut 1 base from V and 10 bases from J, with 14 bases between.

The chain links TRBV18 to TRBJ2-7, with 7 nucleotides matching TRBD1. The junction had 7 bases not matched to a gene; V was cut back by 5 bases and J by 6 bases. This CDR3 comprises 13 residues. Germline V gene lookup returns CDR1 KGHSH and CDR2 LQKENI. The CDR3 coding sequence is TGTGCCAGCTCAAGGGACAGTTCGGGCGAGCAGTACTTC. Its translation is CASSRDSSGEQYF.

At least ten counts were recorded for this clonotype. The chain is built from TRBV7-2 and TRBJ1-5; 7 nucleotides agree with TRBD1. After removal of 5 bases from V and 7 bases from J, the junction contained 11 bases not matched to a gene. The CDR3 extends over 15 amino acids. The V gene's germline CDR1 is SGHTA and CDR2 FQGNSA. Here the CDR3 reads CASSPQTGSGQPQHF. CDR3 bases: TGTGCCAGCAGCCCACAGACAGGGTCGGGGCAGCCCCAGCATTTT. Combining the CDR3 with reference TRBV7-2 and TRBJ1-5 gives the whole variable domain GAGVSQSPSNKVTEKGKDVELRCDPISGHTALYWYRQSLGQGLEFLIYFQGNSAPDKSGLPSDRFSAERTGGSVSTLTIQRTQQEDSAVYLCASSPQTGSGQPQHFGDGTRLSIL.

This clonotype showed up just a few times. The chain couples TRBV19 to TRBJ1-1; D may be TRBD1 (5 bases). V was cut by 5 bases and J by 4 bases, with 17 bases left in between. Germline V gene data show CDR1 as LNHDA and CDR2 as SQIVND (reference sequence). The CDR3 loop spans 15 amino acids. This CDR3 reads CASSPLLQGTTEAFF. Written as DNA, the CDR3 is TGTGCCAGTAGTCCCCTCCTCCAGGGTACCACTGAAGCTTTCTTT.

This clonotype was seen many times. The chain employs TRBV9 and TRBJ2-2, with 10 bases matching TRBD2. Germline values: CDR1 SGDLS, CDR2 YYNGEE. The ends lost 3 bases at V and 1 base at J; junction bases unmatched: 0. This CDR3 has 15 amino acids. The DNA for the CDR3 is TGTGCCAGCAGCGGGACTAGCGGGAACACCGGGGAGCTGTTTTTT. This encodes CASSGTSGNTGELFF. The full variable domain, completed using reference TRBV9 and TRBJ2-2, is DSGVTQTPKHLITATGQRVTLRCSPRSGDLSVYWYQQSLDQGLQFLIQYYNGEERAKGNILERFSAQQFPDLHSELNLSSLELGDSALYFCASSGTSGNTGELFFGEGSRLTVL.

The sample holds many counts of this clonotype. The V and J genes are TRBV9 and TRBJ2-7; 9 bases match TRBD1. Germline V CDR1 and CDR2: SGDLS, YYNGEE. V shed 6 bases and J 6 bases; nucleotides not matched to a gene: 10. The CDR3 is 14 amino acids. CDR3 DNA sequence: TGTGCCAGCACCACCGGGACAGGGTTTTCCGAGCAGTACTTC. It codes for CASTTGTGFSEQYF.

There are many counts of this clonotype. The chain links TRBV28 to TRBJ2-3; 10 bases are shared with TRBD1. Germline V gene sequence: CDR1 MDHEN, CDR2 SYDVKM. V trimming: 5 bases; J trimming: 4 bases; junction bases outside the gene matches: 6. This CDR3 contains 15 residues. CDR3 protein: CASSPPGQGSDTQYF. CDR3 coding DNA: TGTGCCAGCAGTCCCCCGGGACAGGGGTCAGATACGCAGTATTTT.

This clonotype was recorded many times. The J gene is TRBJ2-7, the V gene TRBV5-6; D unclear. V was shortened by 0 bases and J by 3 bases, with 7 bases between the two germline ends. The CDR3 covers 13 residues. Germline CDR1 reads SGHDT; CDR2 reads YYEEEE. As DNA, the CDR3 is TGTGCCAGCAGCTTGGTTTCCGGCTACGAGCAGTACTTC. This sequence encodes CASSLVSGYEQYF.

This clonotype appeared many times. The chain is built from TRBV20-1 and TRBJ2-7; the match to TRBD1 covers 12 bases. The CDR3 spans 14 residues. Losses at the gene ends were 3 bases for V and 6 bases for J; bases not matched to a gene: 6. The germline V gene has CDR1 DFQATT and CDR2 SNEGSKA (reference sequence). The CDR3 sequence is CSASPGQGAFEQYF. The DNA for the CDR3 is TGCAGTGCTAGTCCGGGACAGGGGGCGTTCGAGCAGTACTTC.

Ten or more counts support this clonotype. This sequence joins TRBV6-1 and TRBJ1-1; weak D call: TRBD1 (5 bases). There are 14 residues in the CDR3. Germline CDR1 and CDR2: MNHNS and SASEGT. V lost 7 bases, J lost 1 base, and 13 bases lay in between. CDR3 region: CASTYNRQNTEAFF. The DNA of the CDR3 is TGTGCCAGCACCTACAACAGGCAGAACACTGAAGCTTTCTTT.

This clonotype was detected ten times or more. At one end the junction does not follow the germline gene, possibly because of a read error. V and J are TRBV7-7 and TRBJ2-3; 10 bases line up with TRBD1. From germline, CDR1 is SSHAT and CDR2 FNYEAQ (reference sequence). CDR3 length equals 15 residues. CDR3: CASSIGTGGTDTQYF. The CDR3 coding sequence is TGTGCTAGCAGCATCGGGACAGGGGGCACAGATACGCAGTATTTT.

J is TRBJ1-6 and V is TRBV14; D not resolved. Germline V gene lookup returns CDR1 SGHDN and CDR2 FVKESK. V lost 1 base, J lost 7 bases, and 8 bases lay in between. The CDR3 covers 14 residues. CDR3 bases: TGTGCCAGCAGCCAAGTAAACACCAATTCACCCCTCCACTTT. Residues: CASSQVNTNSPLHF.

This clonotype has just one count. The gene calls are TRBV18 and TRBJ1-4; D remains ambiguous. This CDR3 spans 11 amino acids. V lost 5 bases and J lost 8, with 6 bases in between. In germline, CDR1 is KGHSH, CDR2 LQKENI. CDR3 protein: CASSSGEKLFF. In DNA form, the CDR3 reads TGTGCCAGCTCATCTGGGGAAAAACTGTTTTTT. Full variable domain (remainder filled in from reference TRBV18 and TRBJ1-4): NAGVMQNPRHLVRRRGQEARLRCSPMKGHSHVYWYRQLPEEGLKFMVYLQKENIIDESGMPKERFSAEFPKEGPSILRIQQVVRGDSAAYFCASSSGEKLFFGSGTQLSVL.

In its sample, this clonotype was seen many times. V is TRBV14 and J is TRBJ2-1, with TRBD2 identical over 7 bases. V lost 3 bases, J lost 11 bases, and 16 bases stayed unmatched. The CDR3 consists of 16 residues. Germline loops: CDR1 SGHDN, CDR2 FVKESK. The CDR3 loop is CASSHRSGTGTHQQFF. Written as DNA, the CDR3 is TGTGCCAGCAGCCACCGAAGCGGGACCGGAACCCACCAGCAGTTCTTC.

The V and J genes are TRBV11-2 and TRBJ2-5, with D tentatively TRBD1 or TRBD2 (5 bases each). V shed 4 bases and J shed 4 bases, with 22 bases lying between them. The CDR3 spans 17 residues. In germline, CDR1 is SGHAT, CDR2 FQNNGV. The CDR3 protein is CASSSSPFGTLLETQYF. In DNA, the CDR3 is TGTGCCAGCAGCTCCTCTCCCTTCGGGACCCTACTAGAGACCCAGTACTTC. The variable domain in full, with the rest retrieved from reference TRBV11-2 and TRBJ2-5, is EAGVAQSPRYKIIEKRQSVAFWCNPISGHATLYWYQQILGQGPKLLIQFQNNGVVDDSQLPKDRFSAERLKGVDSTLKIQPAKLEDSAVYLCASSSSPFGTLLETQYFGPGTRLLVL.

In its sample, this clonotype was seen many times. The chain joins TRBV2 to TRBJ2-3; D tentatively reads TRBD1 or TRBD2 (5 bases each). V gave up 8 bases and J gave up 2 bases, with 8 bases separating them. The CDR3 runs to 12 residues. Germline V gene data show CDR1 as SNHLY and CDR2 as FYNNEI. Here the CDR3 reads CASVGTTDTQYF. The CDR3 DNA reads as TGTGCCAGCGTGGGGACCACAGATACGCAGTATTTT.